This entry concerns a single TCR beta chain. Here immunoSEQ multiplex PCR was the method, and the copy in TCRdb shows in-frame clones only, minus some. In the table there are 250,000 to 300,000 clones, approximately 80% of which are singletons. The CDR3 consists of 13 residues. Looked up from germline, CDR1 is LGHDT and CDR2 is YNNKEL (reference sequence). V lost 1 base to trimming and J lost 2 bases, with 5 bases between them. This sample stems from a study of control samples from healthy donors and cancer patients. This TCR was sampled from a woman in her sixties with lung cancer. Sequencing input: PBMCs. This sequence joins TRBV3-1 (or the pseudogene TRBV3-2) and TRBJ1-1; D is ambiguous. CDR3 DNA sequence: TGTGCCAGCAGCCAAGGGGTCAACACTGAAGCTTTCTTT. Amino acids: CASSQGVNTEAFF.